The subject of this entry is one T cell receptor beta chain. Its matching antigen is unknown. The data stem from a study of cytomegalovirus exposure and HLA in healthy donors. With 60 Vbeta and 13 Jbeta primers, the PCR was carried out. The table came from immunoSEQ multiplex PCR; TCRdb's copy has only in-frame clones and leaves some out. The repertoire shows 95,000 to 150,000 clones; the top ten hold roughly 3.5%. Findings and caveats of the study: Among donors in an Asian-associated ancestry cluster, a later analysis reportedly found fewer N-insertions than the roughly 610-donor mean. Apparent HLA restriction characterized most CMV-associated TCR beta chains in a later analysis.

The CDR3 loop spans 15 amino acids. V was cut by 5 bases and J by 0 bases, with 8 bases left in between. Germline CDR1 is MNHEY and CDR2 is SMNVEV (reference sequence). This TCR was recovered from a man aged 18-30 years in good health and CMV-seronegative. Sequencing was carried out using PBMCs. This rearrangement joins TRBV27 to TRBJ2-6; no clear D gene. Written as DNA, the CDR3 is TGTGCCAGCAGTGCCTGGAGCTCTGGGGCCAACGTCCTGACTTTC. Translating it yields CASSAWSSGANVLTF. Using reference TRBV27 and TRBJ2-6 for the parts outside the CDR3, the full variable domain is EAQVTQNPRYLITVTGKKLTVTCSQNMNHEYMSWYRQDPGLGLRQIYYSMNVEVTDKGDVPEGYKVSRKEKRNFPLILESPSPNQTSLYFCASSAWSSGANVLTFGAGSRLTVL.